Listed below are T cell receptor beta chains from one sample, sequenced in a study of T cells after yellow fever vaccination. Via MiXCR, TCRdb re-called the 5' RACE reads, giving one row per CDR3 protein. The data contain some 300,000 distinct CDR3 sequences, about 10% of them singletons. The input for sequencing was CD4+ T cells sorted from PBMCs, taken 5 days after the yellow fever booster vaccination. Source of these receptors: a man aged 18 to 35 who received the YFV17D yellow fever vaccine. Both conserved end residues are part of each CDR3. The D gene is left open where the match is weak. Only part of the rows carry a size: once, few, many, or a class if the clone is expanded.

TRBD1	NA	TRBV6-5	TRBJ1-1	TGTGCCAGCAGTCTGGGACAGGTGTGGACTGAAGCTTTCTTT	CASSLGQVWTEAFF
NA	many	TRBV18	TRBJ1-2	TGTGCCAGCTCACCACTTTCGACCGTCGCTAACTATGGCTACACCTTC	CASSPLSTVANYGYTF
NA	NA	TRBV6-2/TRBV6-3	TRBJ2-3	TGTGCCAGCAGTTGGACAGACCTCACAGATACGCAGTATTTT	CASSWTDLTDTQYF
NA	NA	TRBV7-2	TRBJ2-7	TGTGCCAGCAGCCCGTCTGGTACGCCCTCCTACGAGCAGTACTTC	CASSPSGTPSYEQYF
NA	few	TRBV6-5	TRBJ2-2	TGTGCCAGCATTGGTAACAGACGAGGGTCCGGGGAGCTGTTTTTT	CASIGNRRGSGELFF
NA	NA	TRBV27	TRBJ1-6	TGTGCCAGCAGTCTAACTACCCGGGGCACCAATTCACCCCTCCACTTT	CASSLTTRGTNSPLHF
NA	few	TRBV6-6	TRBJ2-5	TGTGCCAGCAACCTCGGACAGTACCAAGAGACCCAGTACTTC	CASNLGQYQETQYF
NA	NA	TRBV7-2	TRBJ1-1	TGTGCCAGCAGCTTAGCGCGGGGGGGGCGGACTGAAGCTTTCTTT	CASSLARGGRTEAFF
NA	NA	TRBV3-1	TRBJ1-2	TGTGCCAGCAGCCGGCAGGGAATAAATGGCTACACCTTC	CASSRQGINGYTF
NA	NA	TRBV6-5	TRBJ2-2	TGTGCCAGCAGTAATTCGCAGGGAGGCACCGGGGAGCTGTTTTTT	CASSNSQGGTGELFF
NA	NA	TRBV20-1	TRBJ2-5	TGCAGTGGGCGGGGTGGGGGCCTGGAGACCCAGTACTTC	CSGRGGGLETQYF
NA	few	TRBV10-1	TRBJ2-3	TGCGCCAGCAGTGAGTCGAGAAGTAGCGGATCAGATACGCAGTATTTT	CASSESRSSGSDTQYF
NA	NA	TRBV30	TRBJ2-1	TGTGCCTGGGCGACAAGCTCCTACAATGAGCAGTTCTTC	CAWATSSYNEQFF
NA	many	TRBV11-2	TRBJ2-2	TGTGCCAGCAGTTTAGAAGCCGGGGAGCTGTTTTTT	CASSLEAGELFF
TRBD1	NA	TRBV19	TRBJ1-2	TGTGCCAGTGAACAGGGGAACTATGGCTACACCTTC	CASEQGNYGYTF
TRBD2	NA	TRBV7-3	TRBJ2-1	TGTGCCAGCAGCCCCCATAGCGGGGGGGGCGACAATGAGCAGTTCTTC	CASSPHSGGGDNEQFF
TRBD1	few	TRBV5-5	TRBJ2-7	TGTGCCAGCGAGACAGGGGCCTTGGCCCACGAGCAGTACTTC	CASETGALAHEQYF
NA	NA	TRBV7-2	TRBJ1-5	TGTGCCAGCACCAGGGACGGACAGCCCCAGCATTTT	CASTRDGQPQHF
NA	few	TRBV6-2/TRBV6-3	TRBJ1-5	TGTGCCAGCAGTTACCTCCGGGGGCCCCGTCTCGGGCCCCAGCATTTT	CASSYLRGPRLGPQHF
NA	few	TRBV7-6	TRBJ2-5	TGTGCCAGCAGCCCGACCCCGGTGGACGGGGAGACCCAGTACTTC	CASSPTPVDGETQYF
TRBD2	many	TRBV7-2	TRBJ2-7	TGTGCCAGCAGCTTTAGCGGGGGGGCCTACGAGCAGTACTTC	CASSFSGGAYEQYF
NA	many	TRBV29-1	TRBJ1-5	TGCAGCGTGGCGGGCAGGGGCAATCAGCCCCAGCATTTT	CSVAGRGNQPQHF
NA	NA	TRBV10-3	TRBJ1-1	TGTGCCATCAGTGCGGGGAGCATGAACACTGAAGCTTTCTTT	CAISAGSMNTEAFF
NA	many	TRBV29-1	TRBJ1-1	TGCAGCGTTCTCCCTTGGGCGGACATGAACACTGAAGCTTTCTTT	CSVLPWADMNTEAFF
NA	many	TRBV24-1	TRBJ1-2	TGTGCCACCAGTGATTTTTACTATGGCTACACCTTC	CATSDFYYGYTF
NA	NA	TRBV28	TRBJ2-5	TGTGCCAGCAGTTGGGGATGGGAGAACCCCCAAGAGACCCAGTACTTC	CASSWGWENPQETQYF
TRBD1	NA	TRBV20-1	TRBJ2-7	TGCAGTGCTAGGGTTCTAGGGGGCTATTCGAAGCAGTACTTC	CSARVLGGYSKQYF
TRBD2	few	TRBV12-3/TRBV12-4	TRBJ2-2	TGTGCCAGCAGTTTAGCGGTAACTAGCGGTGGGATCGGGGAGCTGTTTTTT	CASSLAVTSGGIGELFF
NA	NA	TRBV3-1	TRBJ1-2	TGTGCCAGCAGCCAAGGGGACACGTCGGTAGTTGTTGGCTACACCTTC	CASSQGDTSVVVGYTF
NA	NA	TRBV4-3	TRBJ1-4	TGCGCCAGCAGCCCCGTCGAGGGCGCAACTAATGAAAAACTGTTTTTT	CASSPVEGATNEKLFF
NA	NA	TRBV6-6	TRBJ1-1	TGTGCCAGCAGTTCATTCACAGGGTTAATTGAAGCTTTCTTT	CASSSFTGLIEAFF
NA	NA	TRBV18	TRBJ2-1	TGTGCCAGCTCACCACCCCCCGAGGGGCATGAGCAGTTCTTC	CASSPPPEGHEQFF
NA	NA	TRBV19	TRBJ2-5	TGTGCCAGTAGCGGGTACCAAGAGACCCAGTACTTC	CASSGYQETQYF
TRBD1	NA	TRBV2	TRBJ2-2	TGTGCCAGCAGTCGACAGGGGGCTGAGAACACCGGGGAGCTGTTTTTT	CASSRQGAENTGELFF
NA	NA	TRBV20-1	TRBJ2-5	TGCAGTGCTAATTCCCCGGAGGAGACCCAGTACTTC	CSANSPEETQYF
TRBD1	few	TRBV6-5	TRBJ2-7	TGTGCCAGCAGTTACTCGGGCCAGGGGGACCACGAGCAGTACTTC	CASSYSGQGDHEQYF
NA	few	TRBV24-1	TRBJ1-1	TGTGCCACCAAGGCCCACCCCCGGAATTACATGAACACTGAAGCTTTCTTT	CATKAHPRNYMNTEAFF
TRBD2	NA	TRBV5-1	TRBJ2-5	TGCGCCAGCAGCTTCTCTGGCGCGGGGGGGCGGGAGACCCAGTACTTC	CASSFSGAGGRETQYF
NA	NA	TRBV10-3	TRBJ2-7	TGTGCCACCCGGGCTTCCCTATCCTACGATCAGTACTTC	CATRASLSYDQYF
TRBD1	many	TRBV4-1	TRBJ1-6	TGCGCCAGCAGCCAAGATTTATTCGGGATGGCAGGGGGGCGTTCACCCCTCCACTTT	CASSQDLFGMAGGRSPLHF
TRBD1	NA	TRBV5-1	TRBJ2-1	TGCGCCAGCAGCGTCGGGACAGGGTCAGGCAATGAGCAGTTCTTC	CASSVGTGSGNEQFF
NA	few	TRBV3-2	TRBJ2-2	TGTGCCAGCAGCCAAGAAGGGGGCACGAACACCGGGGAGCTGTTTTTT	CASSQEGGTNTGELFF
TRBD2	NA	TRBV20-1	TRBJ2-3	TGCAGTGCTCCTAGCGGGGGGGCCGAAGATACGCAGTATTTT	CSAPSGGAEDTQYF
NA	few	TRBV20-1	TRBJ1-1	TGCAGTGCTAGTGACCCCTACAACACTGAAGCTTTCTTT	CSASDPYNTEAFF
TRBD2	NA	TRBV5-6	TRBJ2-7	TGTGCCAGCAGCCTTTTTCCGGGGGGTACCTACGAGCAGTACTTC	CASSLFPGGTYEQYF
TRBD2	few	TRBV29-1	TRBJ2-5	TGCAGCGCGTCCCCTAGCGGGAGAGAGACCCAGTACTTC	CSASPSGRETQYF
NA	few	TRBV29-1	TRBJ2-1	TGCAGCGTACAAGGCATAGGGAATCAGTTCTTC	CSVQGIGNQFF
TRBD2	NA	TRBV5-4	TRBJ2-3	TGTGCCAGCAGCACAGGACTAGCGGGGGGCACAGATACGCAGTATTTT	CASSTGLAGGTDTQYF
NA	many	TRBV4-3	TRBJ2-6	TGCGCCAGCAGCCAAGAGAGGTCTGGGGCCAACGTCCTGACTTTC	CASSQERSGANVLTF
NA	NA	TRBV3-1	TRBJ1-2	TGTGCCAGCAGCCAAGATCCCCGGCCAGAAGCTTATGGCTACACCTTC	CASSQDPRPEAYGYTF
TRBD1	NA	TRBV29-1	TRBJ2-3	TGCAGCAGCGACAGGGGGGGATATACGCAGTATTTT	CSSDRGGYTQYF
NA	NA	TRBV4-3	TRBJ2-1	TGCGCCAGCAGCCAAGATTGGAATGAGCAGTTCTTC	CASSQDWNEQFF
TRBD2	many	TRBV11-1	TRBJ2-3	TGTGCCAGCAGTCGAGCGGGGTTCCCAAACACAGATACGCAGTATTTT	CASSRAGFPNTDTQYF
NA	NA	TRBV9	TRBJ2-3	TGTGCCAGCAGCGTAGGAAAAGGGGCAGATACGCAGTATTTT	CASSVGKGADTQYF
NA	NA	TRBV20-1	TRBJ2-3	TGCAGTGCTAGCCTGGGAGGGGGTAAAGATACGCAGTATTTT	CSASLGGGKDTQYF
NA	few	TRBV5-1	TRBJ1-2	TGCGCCAGCAGCTCTCAGGGAGGAGTGTACTATGGCTACACCTTC	CASSSQGGVYYGYTF
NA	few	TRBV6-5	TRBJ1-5	TGTGCCAGCAGTTACTACAGGGATAGGGGTCAGCCCCAGCATTTT	CASSYYRDRGQPQHF
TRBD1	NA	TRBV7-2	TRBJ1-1	TGTGCCAGCGGACGGGACAGAAAGAACACTGAAGCTTTCTTT	CASGRDRKNTEAFF
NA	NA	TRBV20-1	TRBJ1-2	TGCAGTGTTAAGACAGGCCTCTTGGGCTATGGCTACACCTTC	CSVKTGLLGYGYTF
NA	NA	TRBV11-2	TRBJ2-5	TGTGCCAGCAGCTTGGCTTGGGACTACCAAGAGACCCAGTACTTC	CASSLAWDYQETQYF